The rows below give T cell receptor beta chains drawn from one sample of a study of blood T cell repertoires in COVID-19. Method: immunoSEQ multiplex PCR; TCRdb's copy keeps in-frame clones and lacks some. The sample gives approximately 92,000 clones, 85% of which show up once; 3.4% is in the top ten. Input material: peripheral blood. Every receptor here comes from a man aged 50-60 years with acute or convalescent COVID-19. Both conserved end residues are part of each CDR3.

v_call	j_call	cdr3_aa
TRBV4-2	TRBJ2-2	CASSQALGGASTGELFF
TRBV6-5	TRBJ1-6	CASRADNGNNSPLHF
TRBV19	TRBJ1-1	CASSNGFTEAFF
TRBV20-1	TRBJ1-1	CSASFGGPNTEAFF
TRBV10-3	TRBJ2-2	CAISESEAAGVHTGELFF
TRBV10-1	TRBJ2-3	CASARTSGGTDTQYF
TRBV18	TRBJ1-5	CASSPPSGTGDQPQHF
TRBV7-8	TRBJ2-5	CASSLTPGQGAKGETQYF
TRBV6-5	TRBJ2-5	CASSYGGLKETQYF
TRBV5-5	TRBJ2-1	CASSPIDRGGNEQFF
TRBV11-2	TRBJ1-2	CASSPWGGQDRGYTF
TRBV6-6	TRBJ2-1	CASSPRGGRGNSYNEQFF
TRBV5-4	TRBJ2-5	CASSPGTGPYQETQYF
TRBV24-1	TRBJ2-5	CATSDLPSTGAETQYF
TRBV24-1	TRBJ2-1	CATVLGQAPNEQFF
TRBV7-2	TRBJ2-2	CASSLPVAAMGELFF
TRBV30	TRBJ2-1	CAWNKRTSGRARGNEQFF
TRBV6-5	TRBJ1-1	CASRLDRGISEAFF
TRBV11-2	TRBJ1-5	CASSSTTDQPQHF